These 13 T cell receptor beta chains share one sample of origin, sequenced in a study of T cell repertoires in cytomegalovirus infection (dated by TCRdb to the late 2010s). These TCRs are of unknown antigen specificity. This sample's treatment or condition label indicates: in vitro stimulation with specific CMV peptide epitopes to enrich CMV-specific T cells. Reads for this sample came from an Illumina HiSeq 1500. Starting from the raw public reads, TCRdb applied fastp trimming at Q25, assembled clones with MiXCR and retained in-frame beta chains. Here each entry gathers all rows of one CDR3 protein and keeps the most common genes and DNA. In all, the sample holds roughly 500,000 distinct CDR3 sequences, and around a third of those were seen once. The leading ten clones occupy about 17% of the sample. The material was cultured PBMCs, obtained from culture after CMV antigen stimulation. These TCRs come from a human donor in good health (CMV status not recorded). Some clones in this sample may be carry-over from other donors' samples.

This clonotype turned up a few times. CDR3 nucleotide sequence: TGCGCCAGCAGCTTGTTGCAGGGGGCAACTAATGAAAAACTGTTTTTT. It translates to CASSLLQGATNEKLFF. The chain employs TRBV5-1 and TRBJ1-4, with 7 positions matching TRBD1. Looked up from germline, CDR1 is SGHRS and CDR2 is YFSETQ. V was pared by 1 base and J by 0 bases, with 3 bases of the junction left unmatched. The CDR3 is 16 amino acids.

J is TRBJ1-2 and V is TRBV5-5; 11 nucleotides match TRBD1. Germline assignment: CDR1 SGHKS and CDR2 YYEKEE (reference sequence). The CDR3 consists of 16 residues. V gave up 5 bases and J gave up 2 bases; unmatched junction bases: 8. The CDR3 bases are TGTGCCAGCAGTCCGACCGGGACAGGGGGGAACTATGGCTACACCTTC. Protein product: CASSPTGTGGNYGYTF.

In this sample, this clonotype turned up many times. V and J are TRBV7-2 and TRBJ2-5; tentative D call: TRBD2 (5 bases). The CDR3 has 14 amino acids. Trimming left V 4 bases short and J 3 bases short, with 12 bases between. The V gene's germline CDR1 is SGHTA and CDR2 FQGNSA. This CDR3 reads CASSSIDGEETQYF. CDR3 nucleotide sequence: TGTGCCAGCAGCTCCATCGACGGGGAAGAGACCCAGTACTTC.

This clonotype was detected ten times or more. The chain employs TRBV7-2 and TRBJ2-7; tentatively, D is TRBD2 (6 bases). V lost 1 base and J lost 5, with 15 bases in between. CDR1 is SGHTA, CDR2 FQGNSA, per germline. The CDR3 is 15 residues long. Here the CDR3 DNA reads TGTGCCAGCAGCTTAGGTCGACTAGTCCCGGACGAGCAGTACGTC. Protein sequence: CASSLGRLVPDEQYV.

The genes are TRBV7-2 and TRBJ2-1, with D maybe TRBD2 (5 bases). The V end was cut by 5 bases, the J end by 9 bases, with 11 bases between. This CDR3 has 12 residues. Germline V gene lookup returns CDR1 SGHTA and CDR2 FQGNSA. DNA for the CDR3: TGTGCCAGCAGCCCACTAGGAGTTGAGCAGTTCTTC. Translated, it gives CASSPLGVEQFF.

The gene calls are TRBV28 and TRBJ2-7; D not resolved. The CDR3 totals 12 residues. CDR1 is MDHEN, CDR2 SYDVKM, per germline. Trimming cost V 1 base and J 4 bases, with 5 bases left between them. The CDR3 region is CASSLYVYEQYF. DNA of the CDR3: TGTGCCAGCAGTTTATACGTATACGAGCAGTACTTC.

In nucleotides, the CDR3 is TGTGCCAGCAGCTTAGGTTCAGAAAAAGCTTTCTTT. Translating gives CASSLGSEKAFF. The chain has TRBV7-2 and TRBJ1-1; D gene ambiguous. The CDR3 extends over 12 amino acids. Germline CDR1 is SGHTA and CDR2 is FQGNSA. With 1 base removed from V and 9 bases from J, the gap between germline ends came to 9 bases.

CDR3 protein: CASRRRYATNEKLFF. The CDR3 DNA follows: TGCGCCAGCCGACGCCGCTATGCAACTAATGAAAAACTGTTTTTT. The chain is built from TRBV10-1 and TRBJ1-4; no reliable D call. This CDR3 spans 15 amino acids. V was trimmed by 8 bases and J by 0 bases, leaving 13 bases between them. Per germline, CDR1 WNHNN and CDR2 SYGVQD (reference sequence).

This clonotype was picked up a small number of times. The chain joins TRBV27 to TRBJ2-7, with 7 bases that match TRBD2. V lost 6 bases, J lost 6 bases, and 14 bases stayed unmatched. CDR1 and CDR2 (germline): MNHEY, SMNVEV (reference sequence). This CDR3 region has 15 residues. The CDR3 sequence: CASRGWKTGRVEQYV. For the CDR3, the DNA is TGTGCCAGCAGGGGTTGGAAAACTGGGAGGGTCGAGCAGTACGTC.

The count of this clonotype is one. An end of the junction differs from the germline gene, which may be a read error. CDR3 residues: CASSQDQAASLVPSNTGELFF. The CDR3 DNA reads TGTGCCAGCAGCCAAGATCAAGCGGCTAGTCTCGTCCCCTCGAACACCGGGGAGCTGTTTTTT. The chain recombines TRBV4-1 with TRBJ2-2; maybe TRBD2 (5 bases). Germline CDR1 is MGHRA and CDR2 is YSYEKL. CDR3 size: 21 residues.

This clonotype was recorded only once. J is TRBJ2-2 and V is TRBV19; D not certain. The V and J ends lost 7 bases and 8 bases respectively, with 17 bases between them. The CDR3 consists of 14 residues. The V gene's germline CDR1 is LNHDA and CDR2 SQIVND (reference sequence). CDR3 bases: TGTGCCAGTAATCGCGAGGCCTTTGCGGGGGAGCTGTTTTTT. Protein: CASNREAFAGELFF.

The genes are TRBV7-2 and TRBJ1-2; maybe TRBD1 (5 bases). Germline values: CDR1 SGHTA, CDR2 FQGNSA. The CDR3 consists of 11 residues. V was trimmed by 5 bases and J by 9 bases, leaving 10 bases between them. CDR3 loop: CASSPGHSYTF. Here the CDR3 DNA reads TGTGCCAGCAGCCCCGGACACAGCTACACCTTC. Complete variable domain (other parts from reference TRBV7-2 and TRBJ1-2): GAGVSQSPSNKVTEKGKDVELRCDPISGHTALYWYRQSLGQGLEFLIYFQGNSAPDKSGLPSDRFSAERTGGSVSTLTIQRTQQEDSAVYLCASSPGHSYTFGSGTRLTVV.

This clonotype was detected only a few times. The gene calls are TRBV11-2 and TRBJ2-4; 9 positions agree with TRBD2. In germline, CDR1 is SGHAT, CDR2 FQNNGV. The CDR3 is 16 residues long. Germline trimming cut 4 bases from V and 0 bases from J; bases unmatched to any gene: 4. The CDR3 reads CASSYSLAGAKNIQYF. The CDR3 nucleotides read TGTGCCAGCAGCTATTCACTAGCGGGAGCCAAAAACATTCAGTACTTC.